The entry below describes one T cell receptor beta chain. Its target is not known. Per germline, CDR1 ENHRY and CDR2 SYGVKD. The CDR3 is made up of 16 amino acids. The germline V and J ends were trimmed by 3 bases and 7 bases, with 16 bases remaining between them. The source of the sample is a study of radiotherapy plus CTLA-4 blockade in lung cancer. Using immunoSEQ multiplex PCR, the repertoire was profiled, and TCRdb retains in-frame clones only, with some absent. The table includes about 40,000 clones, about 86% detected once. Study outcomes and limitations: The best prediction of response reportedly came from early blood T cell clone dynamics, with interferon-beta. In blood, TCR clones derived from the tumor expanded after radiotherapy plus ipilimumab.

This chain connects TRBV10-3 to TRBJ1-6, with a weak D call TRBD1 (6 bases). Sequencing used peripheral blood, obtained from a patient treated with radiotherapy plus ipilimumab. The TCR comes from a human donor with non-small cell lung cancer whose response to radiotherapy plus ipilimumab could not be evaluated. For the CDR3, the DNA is TGTGCCATCAGTGAAACATCCGGACAGCTAAATTCACCCCTCCACTTT. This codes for CAISETSGQLNSPLHF.